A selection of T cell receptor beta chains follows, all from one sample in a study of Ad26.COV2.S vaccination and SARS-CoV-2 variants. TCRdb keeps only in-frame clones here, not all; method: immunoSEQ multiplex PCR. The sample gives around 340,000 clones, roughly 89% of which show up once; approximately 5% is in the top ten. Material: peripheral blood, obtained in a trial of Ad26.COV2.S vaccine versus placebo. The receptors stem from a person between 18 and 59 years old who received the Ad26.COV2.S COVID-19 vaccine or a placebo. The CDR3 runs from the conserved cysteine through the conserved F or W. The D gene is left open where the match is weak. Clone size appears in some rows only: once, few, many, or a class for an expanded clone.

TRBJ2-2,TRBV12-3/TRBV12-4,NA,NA,CASSFESTGELFF,TGTGCCAGCAGTTTCGAGAGCACCGGGGAGCTGTTTTTT
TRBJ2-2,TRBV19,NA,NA,CASSIGNRIQSGELFF,TGTGCCAGTAGTATAGGAAACAGAATACAATCGGGGGAGCTGTTTTTT
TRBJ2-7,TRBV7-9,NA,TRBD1,CASSIPGQGYYEQYF,TGTGCCAGCAGCATACCGGGACAGGGGTACTACGAGCAGTACTTC
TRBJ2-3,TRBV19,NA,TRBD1,CASNTGGSGTDTQYF,TGTGCCAGTAACACAGGGGGATCTGGCACAGATACGCAGTATTTT
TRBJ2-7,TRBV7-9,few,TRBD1,CASSFARTGSYEQYF,TGTGCCAGCAGCTTCGCCAGGACAGGGTCCTACGAGCAGTACTTC
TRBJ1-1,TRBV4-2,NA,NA,CASRGDLNTEAFF,TGTGCCAGCAGAGGGGATTTGAACACTGAAGCTTTCTTT
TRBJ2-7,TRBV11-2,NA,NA,CASSSPGIPLDEQYF,TGTGCCAGCAGCTCCCCAGGGATCCCTCTGGACGAGCAGTACTTC
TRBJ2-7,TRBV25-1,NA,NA,CASSEFSYEQYF,TGTGCCAGCAGTGAATTTTCCTACGAGCAGTACTTC
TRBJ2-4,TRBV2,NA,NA,CASTTALAKNIQYF,TGTGCCAGCACCACAGCTCTAGCCAAAAACATTCAGTACTTC
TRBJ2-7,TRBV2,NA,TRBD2,CASIGGSSGEGYEQYF,TGTGCCAGCATTGGCGGGTCTAGCGGAGAAGGCTACGAGCAGTACTTC
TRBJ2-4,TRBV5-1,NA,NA,CASSLADRNIQYF,TGCGCCAGCAGCTTGGCCGACAGAAACATTCAGTACTTC
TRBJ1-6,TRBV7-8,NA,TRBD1,CASSRGQGNSPLHF,TGTGCCAGCAGCCGTGGACAGGGTAATTCACCCCTCCACTTT
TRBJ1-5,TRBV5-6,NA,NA,CASSLRRNNQPQHF,TGTGCCAGCAGCTTGAGGCGGAACAATCAGCCCCAGCATTTT
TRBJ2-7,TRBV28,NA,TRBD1,CASSSSGTGSYEQYF,TGTGCCAGCAGTTCGTCCGGGACAGGGTCCTACGAGCAGTACTTC
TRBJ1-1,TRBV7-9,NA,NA,CASSWLTLDTEAFF,TGTGCCAGCAGCTGGCTGACCTTGGACACTGAAGCTTTCTTT